This T cell receptor beta chain appears in the sequencing data of a study of control samples from healthy donors and cancer patients. This table comes from immunoSEQ multiplex PCR, and its TCRdb copy is limited to in-frame clones, with some not included. This table holds fewer than 95,000 clones, around 91% found once. The CDR3 spans 17 residues. The V and J ends lost 0 bases and 2 bases, in that order; junction bases with no gene match: 10. The germline V gene encodes CDR1 KGHSH and CDR2 LQKENI. The rearrangement links TRBV18 to TRBJ2-7; 7 positions agree with TRBD1. This receptor was obtained from a man aged 25-45 years in good health. Sequencing was done on a sample of blood. The CDR3 loop is CASSPPLIGTAAYEQYF. The CDR3 nucleotides are TGTGCCAGCTCACCACCTCTGATAGGGACAGCTGCCTACGAGCAGTACTTC.